Below are 22 T cell receptor beta chains sequenced from a single sample in a study of blood T cell repertoires in COVID-19. The method was immunoSEQ multiplex PCR; TCRdb's version includes in-frame clones alone and lacks a portion of them. Altogether under 200,000 clones are present, roughly four fifths being singletons, with the ten largest covering about 3.8%. Sequenced input: peripheral blood. The receptors were gathered from an elderly woman with acute or convalescent COVID-19.

The J gene is TRBJ1-4, the V gene TRBV19, with D maybe TRBD1 (5 bases). CDR3 length: 15 residues. V lost 8 bases and J 0 bases, leaving 13 bases between the germline ends. CDR1 and CDR2 (germline): LNHDA, SQIVND (reference sequence). The CDR3 nucleotides read TGTGCCAGTCGGGGGGGACCTGCAACTAATGAAAAACTGTTTTTT. It codes for CASRGGPATNEKLFF.

This clone was counted only a few times. V usage is TRBV6-5 and J usage is TRBJ1-3; 8 bases are shared with TRBD1. This CDR3 region has 15 residues. The J segment lost 1 base and the V segment lost 5 bases, leaving 4 bases of the junction unmatched. Germline loops: CDR1 MNHEY, CDR2 SVGAGI. CDR3 sequence reads: CASSTWTGSGNTIYF. DNA of the CDR3: TGTGCCAGCAGTACCTGGACAGGGTCTGGAAACACCATATATTTT.

Of note for this clone: In the same sample, other DNA sequences code for this CDR3. This chain joins TRBV2 and TRBJ1-3; 7 bases map to TRBD1. The V segment lost 6 bases and the J segment 3 bases; nucleotides outside the gene matches: 2. CDR1 SNHLY and CDR2 FYNNEI come from the germline V gene. This CDR3 has 13 amino acids. CDR3 sequence reads: CASRRDSGNTIYF. In nucleotides, the CDR3 is TGTGCCAGCAGGAGGGACAGTGGAAACACCATATATTTT.

The chain employs TRBV6-5 and TRBJ1-2; D uncertain. The CDR3 covers 15 residues. From germline, CDR1 is MNHEY and CDR2 SVGAGI. Deletions cut 2 bases from V and 5 bases from J, with 15 bases between. The CDR3 DNA reads TGTGCCAGCAGTTACCGGGAGCCCCTTGGGTATGGCTACACCTTC. Amino acids: CASSYREPLGYGYTF.

The rearrangement uses TRBV7-3 and TRBJ2-7; 10 bases fit TRBD2. The CDR3 contains 13 residues. V shed 2 bases, J shed 7 bases, and the junction held 2 bases outside the gene matches. Looked up from germline, CDR1 is SGHTA and CDR2 is FQGTGA. The CDR3 sequence: CASSLLAGVEQYF. The CDR3 bases are TGTGCCAGCAGCTTACTAGCGGGAGTTGAGCAGTACTTC. Filled out from reference TRBV7-3 and TRBJ2-7, the complete variable domain reads GAGVSQTPSNKVTEKGKYVELRCDPISGHTALYWYRQSLGQGPEFLIYFQGTGAADDSGLPNDRFFAVRPEGSVSTLKIQRTERGDSAVYLCASSLLAGVEQYFGPGTRLTVT.

V usage is TRBV21-1 and J usage is TRBJ2-7; TRBD1 is the table's D call, not checked against the DNA. TRBV21-1 is labeled a pseudogene. This CDR3 has 13 residues. CDR3 DNA sequence: TGTGCCACCCACCGGGACAGGGGATACGAGCAGTACTTC. It specifies CATHRDRGYEQYF.

The rearrangement uses TRBV18 and TRBJ1-1, with TRBD1 as a possible D gene (6 bases). CDR1 is KGHSH and CDR2 is LQKENI in the germline V gene. V was clipped by 3 bases and J by 0 bases, with 14 bases between them. The CDR3 spans 16 residues. The CDR3 loop is CASSPGAGAMNTEAFF. The CDR3 nucleotides are TGTGCCAGCTCACCGGGGGCCGGGGCCATGAACACTGAAGCTTTCTTT.

The V gene is TRBV7-2, the J gene TRBJ1-1; TRBD1 agrees at 9 bases. This CDR3 is built from 13 residues. With V trimmed by 8 bases and J by 0 bases, 1 base remained unmatched. Germline CDR1 is SGHTA and CDR2 is FQGNSA. The CDR3 bases are TGTGCCAGCTGGACAGGGGTGAACACTGAAGCTTTCTTT. It specifies CASWTGVNTEAFF.

The chain uses TRBV7-2 and TRBJ2-1; TRBD2 might be the D (7 bases). The germline V gene has CDR1 SGHTA and CDR2 FQGNSA. V gave up 5 bases and J gave up 5 bases, with 16 bases separating them. The CDR3 has 15 amino acids. In DNA, the CDR3 is TGTGCCAGCAGCCGTTCAAGGGGGGGCAACAATGAGCAGTTCTTC. It specifies CASSRSRGGNNEQFF.

The sample holds a few counts of this clone. This chain joins TRBV5-1 and TRBJ1-1; D remains ambiguous. CDR3 length: 14 amino acids. Between the trimmed V and J ends, which lost 0 bases and 4 bases, there was a span of 10 bases. The germline CDR1 and CDR2 sequences are SGHRS and YFSETQ. The CDR3 loop is CASSLGGGGTEAFF. CDR3 DNA: TGCGCCAGCAGCTTGGGGGGAGGCGGCACTGAAGCTTTCTTT. The whole variable domain, remainder taken from reference TRBV5-1 and TRBJ1-1, is KAGVTQTPRYLIKTRGQQVTLSCSPISGHRSVSWYQQTPGQGLQFLFEYFSETQRNKGNFPGRFSGRQFSNSRSEMNVSTLELGDSALYLCASSLGGGGTEAFFGQGTRLTVV.

The chain joins TRBV9 to TRBJ2-1; 9 nucleotides agree with TRBD1. The germline gives CDR1 SGDLS, CDR2 YYNGEE. Trimming took 5 bases from V and 4 from J; bases not matched to a gene: 22. The CDR3 runs 20 residues. The chain's CDR3 is CASRQGAGGNALPSYNEQFF. CDR3 nucleotides: TGTGCCAGCAGACAGGGGGCCGGGGGTAATGCTCTTCCTTCTTACAATGAGCAGTTCTTC.

This rearrangement joins TRBV27 to TRBJ2-7, with 14 positions matching TRBD2. This CDR3 contains 15 residues. Germline lookup yields CDR1 MNHEY and CDR2 SMNVEV (reference sequence). V dropped 1 base and J dropped 5; count of bases not matched to a gene: 1. This chain's CDR3 is CASSLWGLAGDEQYF. CDR3 in DNA: TGTGCCAGCAGTTTATGGGGACTAGCGGGAGACGAGCAGTACTTC.

V and J are TRBV4-3 and TRBJ2-1; 8 bases map to TRBD2. The germline gives CDR1 LGHNA, CDR2 YSLEER. The CDR3 length is 18 residues. The V gene end was trimmed by 1 base and the J gene end by 0 bases; junction bases not matched to a gene: 8. The CDR3 here is CASSQGRTSGSSYNEQFF. In DNA form, the CDR3 reads TGCGCCAGCAGCCAAGGACGAACTAGCGGCAGCTCCTACAATGAGCAGTTCTTC.

This sequence joins TRBV6-1 and TRBJ2-2; D possibly corresponds to TRBD2 (7 bases). CDR1 and CDR2 (germline): MNHNS, SASEGT. Deletions cut 1 base from V and 0 bases from J, with 9 bases between. CDR3 length: 16 amino acids. CDR3 sequence reads: CASSEGGGPNTGELFF. CDR3 nucleotide sequence: TGTGCCAGCAGTGAAGGGGGGGGGCCGAACACCGGGGAGCTGTTTTTT.

This chain uses TRBV4-1 with TRBJ2-1, with 10 bases fitting TRBD2. This CDR3 region has 15 residues. Losses at the gene ends were 3 bases for V and 6 bases for J; bases not matched to a gene: 5. From germline, CDR1 is MGHRA and CDR2 YSYEKL. In DNA form, the CDR3 reads TGCGCCAGCAGCCAGAGCGGGAGGGCCGTCAATGAGCAGTTCTTC. Translating it yields CASSQSGRAVNEQFF.

V and J are TRBV9 and TRBJ2-5; D is perhaps TRBD2 (6 bases). This CDR3 region has 14 residues. Trimming removed 2 bases at V and 5 bases at J, with 13 bases between. The germline gives CDR1 SGDLS, CDR2 YYNGEE. This chain's CDR3 is CASSVGTSGETQYF. The CDR3, as DNA: TGTGCCAGCAGCGTGGGGACTTCCGGGGAGACCCAGTACTTC.

The chain employs TRBV12-3 or TRBV12-4 and TRBJ1-1; D may be TRBD1 (5 bases). Trimming removed 5 bases from V and 8 bases from J, with 12 bases in between. The CDR3 has 12 amino acids. The CDR3 spells CASSRQFLEAFF. CDR3 sequence (DNA): TGTGCCAGCAGTCGACAGTTCCTCGAAGCTTTCTTT.

The gene calls are TRBV5-1 and TRBJ2-7; D possibly corresponds to TRBD2 (6 bases). In germline, CDR1 is SGHRS, CDR2 YFSETQ. This CDR3 has 15 amino acids. V was shortened by 4 bases and J by 2 bases, with 16 bases between the two germline ends. The CDR3 DNA reads TGCGCCAGCAGCCCAGGCGGGGCAGCCACCTACGAGCAGTACTTC. This encodes CASSPGGAATYEQYF.

V gene TRBV18 combines with J gene TRBJ1-1; weak D call: TRBD1 (5 bases). CDR1 is KGHSH, CDR2 LQKENI, per germline. The CDR3 is made up of 14 amino acids. The V gene lost 5 bases and the J gene lost 1 base, with 11 bases spanning the gap. CDR3 nucleotides: TGTGCCAGCTCAGAACAGGAGAAGAACACTGAAGCTTTCTTT. It translates to CASSEQEKNTEAFF. Looking up the rest from reference TRBV18 and TRBJ1-1 gives the full variable domain: NAGVMQNPRHLVRRRGQEARLRCSPMKGHSHVYWYRQLPEEGLKFMVYLQKENIIDESGMPKERFSAEFPKEGPSILRIQQVVRGDSAAYFCASSEQEKNTEAFFGQGTRLTVV.

CDR3 nucleotide sequence: TGTGCCAGTAGTACCCGGGACAGATCCCACGAGCAGTACTTC. Translating gives CASSTRDRSHEQYF. The V call is TRBV19, the J call TRBJ2-7, with 7 bases aligning to TRBD1. V lost 4 bases and J lost 5; bases outside the gene matches: 8. CDR1 is LNHDA and CDR2 is SQIVND in the germline V gene (reference sequence). The CDR3 sequence is 14 residues long.

V usage is TRBV5-6 and J usage is TRBJ2-7, with TRBD2 identical over 9 bases. The V and J ends lost 3 bases and 2 bases, in that order; junction bases with no gene match: 9. Germline V gene sequence: CDR1 SGHDT, CDR2 YYEEEE. The CDR3 has 16 amino acids. CDR3 residues: CASSSWVASGAYEQYF. CDR3 DNA: TGTGCCAGCAGCTCTTGGGTCGCTAGCGGGGCCTACGAGCAGTACTTC.

V usage is TRBV5-1 and J usage is TRBJ1-5; D remains unclear. Deletions cut 2 bases from V and 7 bases from J, with 10 bases between. Looked up from germline, CDR1 is SGHRS and CDR2 is YFSETQ. This CDR3 is 13 amino acids long. CDR3 in amino acids: CASSFAGKQPQHF. The CDR3 DNA is TGCGCCAGCAGCTTCGCGGGGAAGCAGCCCCAGCATTTT.